This paragraph reports one TCR beta chain. The V and J ends lost 1 base and 0 bases respectively, with 10 bases between them. CDR1 is LGHNA and CDR2 is YNFKEQ in the germline V gene. The CDR3 is 16 amino acids. The sample belongs to a study of patients and donors after allogeneic stem cell transplantation. TCRdb re-analysed the RT-PCR reads in MiXCR, keeping a single row per CDR3 protein. This table has about 160,000 distinct CDR3 sequences, approximately 24% appearing once. Material for sequencing was blood, either unsorted or a sorted T cell fraction (not recorded which). The chain carries TRBV4-2 and TRBJ1-3; D not resolved. The clonotype was recovered from a human donor who was either an allogeneic HSCT recipient or a stem cell or donor lymphocyte infusion donor (not recorded which). It is not recorded whose cells these are; they may come from a transplant donor. The CDR3 sequence is CASSQAKDNSGNTIYF. The CDR3 nucleotides read TGTGCCAGCAGCCAAGCGAAAGACAACTCTGGAAACACCATATATTTT.